The 2 T cell receptor beta chains presented below share a single source sample, sequenced in a study of technical replicates of blood from several donors. Assay used: immunoSEQ multiplex PCR; TCRdb lists only in-frame clones, some missing. The repertoire consists of about 74,000 clones, with approximately 80% occurring once and the leading ten covering 3% to 5%. Sequenced sample: PBMCs. Receptor source: a human donor in good health. Some clones in this sample may be carry-over from other donors' samples.

This clone was counted a few times. The chain carries TRBV5-1 and TRBJ1-4, with 8 bases that match TRBD1. With V trimmed by 4 bases and J by 8 bases, 7 bases remained unmatched. The germline gives CDR1 SGHRS, CDR2 YFSETQ. The CDR3 runs 14 residues. CDR3 sequence reads: CASSRQGSEEKLFF. The CDR3 nucleotides read TGCGCCAGCAGCCGACAGGGGTCTGAGGAAAAACTGTTTTTT.

The chain links TRBV11-2 to TRBJ1-5; tentatively, D is TRBD1 (6 bases). This CDR3 comprises 14 residues. V was pared by 1 base and J by 7 bases, with 11 bases between. Germline CDR1 is SGHAT and CDR2 is FQNNGV. CDR3 DNA sequence: TGTGCCAGCAGCTTAGGGGGGGGCGAACAGCCCCAGCATTTT. It codes for CASSLGGGEQPQHF.